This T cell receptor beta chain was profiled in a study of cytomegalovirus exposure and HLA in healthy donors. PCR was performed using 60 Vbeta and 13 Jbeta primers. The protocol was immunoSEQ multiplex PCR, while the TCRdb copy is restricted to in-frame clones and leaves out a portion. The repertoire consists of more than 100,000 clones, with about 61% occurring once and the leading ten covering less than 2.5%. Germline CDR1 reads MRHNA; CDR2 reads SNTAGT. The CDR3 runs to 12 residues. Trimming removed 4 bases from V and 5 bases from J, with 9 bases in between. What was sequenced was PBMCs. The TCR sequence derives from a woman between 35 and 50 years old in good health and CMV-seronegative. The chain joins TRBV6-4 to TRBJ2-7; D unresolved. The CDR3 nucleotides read TGTGCCAGCAGTGCGCCCCGGGACGAGCAGTACTTC. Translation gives CASSAPRDEQYF.